Here is one TCR beta chain with its context. CDR3 size: 15 residues. V shed 2 bases, J shed 5 bases, and the junction held 6 bases outside the gene matches. The germline V gene encodes CDR1 SGHAT and CDR2 FQNNGV. Only in-frame clones appear in the TCRdb table, and some are missing; sequencing was by immunoSEQ multiplex PCR. The data hold approximately 340,000 clones, with 70% to 75% observed a single time. This sample is drawn from a study of shared clonotypes between healthy human individuals. J is TRBJ2-3 and V is TRBV11-2, with 8 bases aligning to TRBD2. This TCR derives from a man aged 25 to 45 in good health. The sequenced sample was memory CD4+ T cells sorted from blood. Subset given: CD45RA-negative fraction. The CDR3 loop is CASSLTGGSGDTQYF. In DNA, the CDR3 is TGTGCCAGCAGCTTAACGGGGGGGAGTGGAGATACGCAGTATTTT. Together with reference TRBV11-2 and TRBJ2-3, the CDR3 gives the full variable domain: EAGVAQSPRYKIIEKRQSVAFWCNPISGHATLYWYQQILGQGPKLLIQFQNNGVVDDSQLPKDRFSAERLKGVDSTLKIQPAKLEDSAVYLCASSLTGGSGDTQYFGPGTRLTVL.